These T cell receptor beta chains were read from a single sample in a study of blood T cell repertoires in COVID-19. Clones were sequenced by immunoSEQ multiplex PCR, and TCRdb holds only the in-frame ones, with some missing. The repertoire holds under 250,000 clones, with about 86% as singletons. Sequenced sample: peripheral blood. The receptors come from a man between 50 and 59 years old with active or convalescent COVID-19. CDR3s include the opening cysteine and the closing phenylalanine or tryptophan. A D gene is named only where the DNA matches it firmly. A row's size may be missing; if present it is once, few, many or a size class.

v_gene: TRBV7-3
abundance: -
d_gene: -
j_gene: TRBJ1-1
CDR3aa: CASSLGQNTEAFF
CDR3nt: TGTGCCAGCAGCTTAGGCCAGAACACTGAAGCTTTCTTT

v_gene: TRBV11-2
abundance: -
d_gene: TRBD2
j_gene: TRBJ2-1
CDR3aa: CASSLASSGGALEQFF
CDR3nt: TGTGCCAGCAGCTTAGCGTCTAGCGGGGGGGCATTGGAGCAGTTCTTC

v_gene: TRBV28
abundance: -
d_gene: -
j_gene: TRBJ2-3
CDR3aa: CASSYALRRVTDTQYF
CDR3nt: TGTGCCAGCAGTTACGCCTTAAGGAGGGTCACAGATACGCAGTATTTT

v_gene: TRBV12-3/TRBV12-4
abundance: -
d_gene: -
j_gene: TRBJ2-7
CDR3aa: CATRGLGSYEQYF
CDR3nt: TGTGCCACCCGGGGTTTAGGGTCCTACGAGCAGTACTTC

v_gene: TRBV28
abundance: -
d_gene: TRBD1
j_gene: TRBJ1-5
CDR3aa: CASSSPRTGGYQPQHF
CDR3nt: TGTGCCAGCAGTTCCCCCCGGACAGGGGGCTATCAGCCCCAGCATTTT

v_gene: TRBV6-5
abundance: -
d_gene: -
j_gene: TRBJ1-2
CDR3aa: CASSFRRREDGYTF
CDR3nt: TGTGCCAGCAGTTTTAGACGGAGAGAGGATGGCTACACCTTC

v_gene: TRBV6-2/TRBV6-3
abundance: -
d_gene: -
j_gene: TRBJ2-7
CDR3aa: CASSLQNPATEQYF
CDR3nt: TGTGCCAGCAGTTTACAGAACCCAGCTACCGAGCAGTACTTC

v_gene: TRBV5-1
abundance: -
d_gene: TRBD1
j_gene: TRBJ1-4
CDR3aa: CASSSDGTGQEKLFF
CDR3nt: TGCGCCAGCAGCTCGGATGGGACAGGGCAAGAAAAACTGTTTTTT

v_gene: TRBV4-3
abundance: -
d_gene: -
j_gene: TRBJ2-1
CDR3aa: CASSQVTGGVNNEQFF
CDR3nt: TGCGCCAGCAGCCAAGTAACGGGGGGCGTAAACAATGAGCAGTTCTTC

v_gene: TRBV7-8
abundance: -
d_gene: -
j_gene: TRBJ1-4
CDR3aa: CASSLVGSAATNEKLFF
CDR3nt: TGTGCCAGCAGCTTAGTAGGGAGCGCCGCAACTAATGAAAAACTGTTTTTT

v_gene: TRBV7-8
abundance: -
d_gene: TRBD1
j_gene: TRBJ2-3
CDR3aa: CASSSGETGGARTDTQYF
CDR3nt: TGTGCCAGCAGCTCCGGCGAAACAGGGGGCGCCCGCACAGATACGCAGTATTTT

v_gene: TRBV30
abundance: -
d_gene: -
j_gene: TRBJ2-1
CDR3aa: CACAMGALYNEQFF
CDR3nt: TGTGCCTGTGCTATGGGGGCTCTCTACAATGAGCAGTTCTTC

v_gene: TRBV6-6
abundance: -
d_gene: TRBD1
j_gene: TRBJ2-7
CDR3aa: CASSLDRGSLYEQYF
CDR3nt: TGTGCCAGCAGTTTGGACAGGGGATCTTTGTACGAGCAGTACTTC

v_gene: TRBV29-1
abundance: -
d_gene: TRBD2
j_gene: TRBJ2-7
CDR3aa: CSAESGVTYEQYF
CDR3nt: TGCAGCGCAGAGAGCGGGGTTACCTACGAGCAGTACTTC

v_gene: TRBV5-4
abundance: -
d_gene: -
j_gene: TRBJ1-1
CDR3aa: CASSLWGPANTEAFF
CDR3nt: TGTGCCAGCAGCTTGTGGGGGCCGGCGAACACTGAAGCTTTCTTT

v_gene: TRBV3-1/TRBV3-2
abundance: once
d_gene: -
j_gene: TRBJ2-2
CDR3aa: CASSQDLANTGELFF
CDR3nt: TGTGCCAGCAGCCAAGATTTAGCGAACACCGGGGAGCTGTTTTTT

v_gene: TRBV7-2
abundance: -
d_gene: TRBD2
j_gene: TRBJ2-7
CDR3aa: CASSLAGGNYEQYF
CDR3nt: TGTGCCAGCAGCTTAGCGGGGGGGAACTACGAGCAGTACTTC